What follows are 10 T cell receptor beta chains derived from one specimen sequenced in a study of Ad26.COV2.S vaccination and SARS-CoV-2 variants. Stated treatment: about 20 received Ad26.COV2.S at low or high dose, single or two shots; a few received placebo; per-sample allocation not given. After the first vaccine or placebo injection, samples were drawn on day 63. Here immunoSEQ multiplex PCR was the method, and the copy in TCRdb shows in-frame clones only, minus some. This sample has around 300,000 clones, with about nine tenths found just once. The specimen was peripheral blood, collected in a trial of Ad26.COV2.S vaccine versus placebo. Receptor source: a person aged 18-60 years who received the Ad26.COV2.S COVID-19 vaccine or a placebo.

The chain couples TRBV11-3 to TRBJ1-2, with a possible D match to TRBD1 (5 bases). The CDR3 contains 13 residues. The V and J ends lost 5 bases and 8 bases respectively, with 15 bases between them. Germline loops: CDR1 SGHNT, CDR2 YENEEA. The CDR3 nucleotides are TGTGCCAGCAGCCCCCAAACCTGGGGGGGCTACACCTTC. Residues: CASSPQTWGGYTF.

This chain links TRBV5-1 with TRBJ1-1; tentative D call: TRBD1 (5 bases). This CDR3 has 14 amino acids. V was cut by 8 bases and J by 4 bases, with 18 bases left in between. CDR1 is SGHRS and CDR2 is YFSETQ in the germline V gene. The CDR3 DNA reads as TGCGCCAGTCGCCCCCGGGGGGGTATCACTGAAGCTTTCTTT. Translating it yields CASRPRGGITEAFF.

The chain has TRBV5-1 and TRBJ2-5; 9 nucleotides match TRBD1. The junction had 4 bases not matched to a gene; V was cut back by 8 bases and J by 2 bases. Per the germline V gene, CDR1 is SGHRS and CDR2 is YFSETQ. The CDR3 runs to 13 residues. The CDR3 protein is CASGDRVQETQYF. CDR3 sequence (DNA): TGCGCCAGTGGGGACAGGGTTCAAGAGACCCAGTACTTC.

The V call is TRBV4-1, the J call TRBJ2-2; TRBD1 matches 7 bases. Trimming at V came to 2 bases and at J to 1 base, leaving 10 bases not matched to a gene. In germline, CDR1 is MGHRA, CDR2 YSYEKL. The CDR3 consists of 18 residues. This chain's CDR3 is CASSQSGQRYLNTGELFF. DNA of the CDR3: TGCGCCAGCAGCCAATCGGGACAGCGATATTTGAACACCGGGGAGCTGTTTTTT.

V usage is TRBV25-1 and J usage is TRBJ1-6; D ambiguous. The germline V and J ends were trimmed by 3 bases and 0 bases, with 3 bases remaining between them. The CDR3 sequence is 14 residues long. Germline values: CDR1 MGHDK, CDR2 SYGVNS. CDR3 nucleotide sequence: TGTGCCAGCAGTGAGAGCTCCTATAATTCACCCCTCCACTTT. Its translation is CASSESSYNSPLHF.

The V call is TRBV18, the J call TRBJ2-5, with 7 bases lining up with TRBD1. The CDR3 sequence is 14 residues long. Per germline, CDR1 KGHSH and CDR2 LQKENI. Trimming took 3 bases from V and 5 from J; bases not matched to a gene: 6. As DNA, the CDR3 is TGTGCCAGCTCACCCAGGGGGTTCAGGGAGACCCAGTACTTC. This codes for CASSPRGFRETQYF.

V gene TRBV5-8 combines with J gene TRBJ1-1, with D maybe TRBD1 (6 bases). The CDR3 totals 13 residues. Germline values: CDR1 SGHTS, CDR2 YDEGEE. V was trimmed by 7 bases and J by 3 bases, leaving 13 bases between them. CDR3 amino acids: CASRWGGYTEAFF. The CDR3 DNA follows: TGTGCCAGCCGGTGGGGGGGCTACACTGAAGCTTTCTTT.

The genes are TRBV9 and TRBJ1-4; D call uncertain. Germline-derived CDR1 and CDR2 are SGDLS and YYNGEE. V was pared by 1 base and J by 4 bases, with 5 bases between. The CDR3 sequence is 13 residues long. The CDR3 DNA is TGTGCCAGCAGCGTAACCAGTAATGAAAAACTGTTTTTT. This encodes CASSVTSNEKLFF.

This chain joins TRBV4-3 and TRBJ1-1, with TRBD1 as a possible D gene (5 bases). With 4 bases removed from V and 3 bases from J, the gap between germline ends came to 12 bases. There are 14 residues in the CDR3. Germline CDR1 is LGHNA and CDR2 is YSLEER. CDR3 sequence: CASSPGSGDTEAFF. In DNA form, the CDR3 reads TGCGCCAGCAGCCCCGGGTCGGGGGACACTGAAGCTTTCTTT.

This clone came up once. The genes are TRBV7-2 and TRBJ1-1, with no clear D. Trimming removed 9 bases at V and 7 bases at J, with 15 bases between. Germline V gene sequence: CDR1 SGHTA, CDR2 FQGNSA. The CDR3 is 12 amino acids. In DNA form, the CDR3 reads TGTGCCAGTAGGGAAGTAGGGCGTGAAGCTTTCTTT. Encoded protein: CASREVGREAFF.